A single sample is the source of the 22 T cell receptor beta chains below, sequenced in a study of blood T cell repertoires in COVID-19 (dated by TCRdb to the early 2020s). The library was produced with the immunoSEQ multiplex PCR assay. Sourced from immuneACCESS, this table was stored by TCRdb with only in-frame sequences that have V and J called. A share of the clones is absent; for the studies checked, an unresolved V gene accounts for under half, and the remainder has no known explanation. For this sample the table gives some 140,000 clones, of which roughly 80% were detected only once. The ten largest clonotypes hold 25% to 30% of the sample. The sample consisted of peripheral blood. The receptors come from an older woman with acute or convalescent COVID-19.

The chain carries TRBV5-1 and TRBJ1-4; D might be TRBD1 (6 bases). This CDR3 contains 13 residues. Germline CDR1 and CDR2: SGHRS and YFSETQ. V was cut by 4 bases and J by 6 bases, with 10 bases left in between. DNA of the CDR3: TGCGCCAGCAGCCCGGACAGCTATGAAAAACTGTTTTTT. Its protein is CASSPDSYEKLFF.

The rearrangement uses TRBV11-2 and TRBJ1-3, with 7 nucleotides matching TRBD1. The CDR3 spans 14 residues. V shed 4 bases and J 0 bases; nucleotides not matched to a gene: 0. Germline V gene sequence: CDR1 SGHAT, CDR2 FQNNGV. The CDR3 sequence is CASSYRGSGNTIYF. The CDR3, as DNA: TGTGCCAGCAGCTACAGGGGCTCTGGAAACACCATATATTTT.

In nucleotides, the CDR3 is TGTGCCAGTAGTTTCCGGACAGGGGTCTATGGCTACACCTTC. Amino acids: CASSFRTGVYGYTF. The V and J genes are TRBV19 and TRBJ1-2; TRBD1 aligns across 9 bases. The germline gives CDR1 LNHDA, CDR2 SQIVND (reference sequence). The CDR3 has 14 residues. Trimming took 5 bases from V and 4 from J; bases not matched to a gene: 5.

The chain carries TRBV19 and TRBJ1-4; TRBD1 matches 9 bases. Trimming took 6 bases from V and 3 from J; bases not matched to a gene: 5. Germline loops: CDR1 LNHDA, CDR2 SQIVND (reference sequence). The CDR3 loop spans 15 amino acids. DNA for the CDR3: TGTGCCAGTAGCCTCCGGGACAGGGCTAATGAAAAACTGTTTTTT. Its protein product is CASSLRDRANEKLFF.

This rearrangement joins TRBV2 to TRBJ2-2; a possible D gene is TRBD1 (6 bases). The CDR3 has 16 residues. The germline V gene has CDR1 SNHLY and CDR2 FYNNEI. The germline V and J ends were trimmed by 6 bases and 0 bases, with 14 bases remaining between them. CDR3 coding DNA: TGTGCCAGCAGCTCACAGGGAACTTCGAACACCGGGGAGCTGTTTTTT. It is translated as CASSSQGTSNTGELFF.

V is TRBV2 and J is TRBJ1-1; 9 bases align to TRBD1. With 10 bases clipped from V and 6 bases from J, the junction kept 9 bases outside the gene matches. CDR1 is SNHLY, CDR2 FYNNEI, per germline. The CDR3 sequence is 13 residues long. The CDR3 loop is CATRGDRVAEAFF. CDR3 coding DNA: TGTGCCACCAGGGGGGACAGGGTCGCTGAAGCTTTCTTT.

This clone was counted only a few times. This chain links TRBV9 with TRBJ2-3; maybe TRBD2 (6 bases). This CDR3 spans 16 amino acids. V was clipped by 0 bases and J by 5 bases, with 16 bases between them. From germline, CDR1 is SGDLS and CDR2 YYNGEE. The CDR3 protein is CASSVGWGGVQDTQYF. CDR3 nucleotide sequence: TGTGCCAGCAGCGTAGGATGGGGCGGGGTTCAAGATACGCAGTATTTT.

The chain employs TRBV24-1 and TRBJ1-3, with 8 bases matching TRBD1. Germline values: CDR1 KGHDR, CDR2 SFDVKD. V gave up 3 bases and J gave up 0 bases; unmatched junction bases: 6. The CDR3 loop spans 17 amino acids. CDR3 in amino acids: CATSDATGASSGNTIYF. CDR3 nucleotides: TGTGCCACCAGTGATGCGACAGGGGCCAGCTCTGGAAACACCATATATTTT.

The chain uses TRBV6-6 and TRBJ2-5; TRBD2 matches at 7 bases. Germline values: CDR1 MNHNY, CDR2 SVGAGI (reference sequence). The CDR3 sequence is 13 residues long. After removal of 7 bases from V and 1 base from J, the junction contained 3 bases not matched to a gene. The chain's CDR3 is CASTTGGQETQYF. The CDR3 DNA sequence: TGTGCCAGCACCACGGGGGGCCAAGAGACCCAGTACTTC.

This chain links TRBV7-9 with TRBJ1-3; 8 bases line up with TRBD1. Germline values: CDR1 SEHNR, CDR2 FQNEAQ (reference sequence). After removal of 5 bases from V and 7 bases from J, the junction contained 13 bases not matched to a gene. The CDR3 covers 16 residues. Written as DNA, the CDR3 is TGTGCCAGCAGCGTCCGACAGGGGAAGAAGGAGAACACCATATATTTT. It is translated as CASSVRQGKKENTIYF.

The chain has TRBV7-3 and TRBJ2-3; 13 bases agree with TRBD2. Germline V gene lookup returns CDR1 SGHTA and CDR2 FQGTGA. The CDR3 has 16 amino acids. With V trimmed by 6 bases and J by 1 base, 4 bases remained unmatched. The CDR3 nucleotides read TGTGCCAGCAGACTAGCGGGGGGGCCTGGCACAGATACGCAGTATTTT. The encoded protein is CASRLAGGPGTDTQYF.

The rearrangement joins TRBV2 to TRBJ1-4; 9 bases line up with TRBD1. The V gene's germline CDR1 is SNHLY and CDR2 FYNNEI. J lost 4 bases, V lost 6 bases, and 6 bases had no gene match. CDR3 length: 15 residues. The CDR3: CASRIQTGGNEKLFF. DNA for the CDR3: TGTGCCAGCAGGATCCAGACAGGGGGTAATGAAAAACTGTTTTTT.

V and J are TRBV7-9 and TRBJ1-5, with a tentative D call TRBD1 (5 bases). CDR3 length: 16 residues. The V gene lost 0 bases and the J gene lost 4 bases, with 13 bases spanning the gap. Germline V lookup: CDR1 SEHNR, CDR2 FQNEAQ (reference sequence). The CDR3 spells CASSLAVGNRNQPQHF. CDR3 sequence (DNA): TGTGCCAGCAGCTTAGCGGTGGGTAACAGGAATCAGCCCCAGCATTTT.

The V and J genes are TRBV24-1 and TRBJ2-1, with 8 bases matching TRBD1. Germline values: CDR1 KGHDR, CDR2 SFDVKD. The CDR3 has 13 amino acids. Germline trimming cut 9 bases from V and 6 bases from J; bases unmatched to any gene: 6. For the CDR3, the DNA is TGTGCCACCGATGGCAGGGGGCCCAATGAGCAGTTCTTC. Protein sequence: CATDGRGPNEQFF.

The CDR3 DNA follows: TGTGCCAGCAGCTTAGCTCAGGACAGGGGGGTGGGTGGCTACACCTTC. Protein sequence: CASSLAQDRGVGGYTF. The chain joins TRBV7-2 to TRBJ1-2; 10 positions agree with TRBD1. Per the germline V gene, CDR1 is SGHTA and CDR2 is FQGNSA. The CDR3 has 16 residues. V trimming: 0 bases; J trimming: 7 bases; junction bases outside the gene matches: 8.

The rearrangement uses TRBV2 and TRBJ1-2, with TRBD1 matching 7 bases. After removal of 6 bases from V and 0 bases from J, the junction contained 1 base not matched to a gene. Germline CDR1 is SNHLY and CDR2 is FYNNEI. The CDR3 has 13 amino acids. For the CDR3, the DNA is TGTGCCAGCAGGGGACAGACTAACTATGGCTACACCTTC. Translation gives CASRGQTNYGYTF.

This chain links TRBV11-2 with TRBJ1-6; D is unclear. Per germline, CDR1 SGHAT and CDR2 FQNNGV. The CDR3 spans 14 residues. Trimming shortened V by 5 bases and J by 5 bases, and 10 bases separated the two germline ends. The CDR3 sequence is CASSIWEDNSPLHF. CDR3 in DNA: TGTGCCAGCAGCATTTGGGAGGATAATTCACCCCTCCACTTT.

In its sample, this clone was seen a few times. The chain links TRBV3-1 (or the pseudogene TRBV3-2) to TRBJ1-2, with a possible D match to TRBD1 (5 bases). The germline CDR1 and CDR2 sequences are LGHDT and YNNKEL (reference sequence). This CDR3 comprises 13 residues. Trimming stripped 5 bases from V and 5 bases from J, with 12 bases between. The CDR3 protein is CASSGAITYGYTF. CDR3 nucleotide sequence: TGTGCCAGCAGCGGGGCGATCACTTATGGCTACACCTTC.

V usage is TRBV7-9 and J usage is TRBJ2-3; D is undetermined. Trimming removed 5 bases from V and 4 bases from J, with 10 bases in between. Per germline, CDR1 SEHNR and CDR2 FQNEAQ (reference sequence). This CDR3 contains 13 residues. CDR3 in amino acids: CASSLARADTQYF. The CDR3 DNA reads as TGTGCCAGCAGCCTGGCCCGGGCAGATACGCAGTATTTT.

Only one count was recorded for this clone. The rearrangement links TRBV5-6 to TRBJ2-7; weak D call: TRBD1 (6 bases). The CDR3 is 12 residues long. V was pared by 2 bases and J by 6 bases, with 9 bases between. Germline loops: CDR1 SGHDT, CDR2 YYEEEE. The CDR3 here is CASSFQGFEQYV. Written as DNA, the CDR3 is TGTGCCAGCAGCTTCCAGGGGTTCGAGCAGTACGTC.

The J gene is TRBJ1-1, the V gene TRBV6-2 or TRBV6-3; D is undetermined. Trimming left V 4 bases short and J 1 base short, with 19 bases between. The CDR3 has 17 amino acids. Germline V gives CDR1 MNHEY, CDR2 SVGEGT. This CDR3 is CASSSSGPGTWNTEAFF. CDR3 in DNA: TGTGCCAGCAGTTCCTCCGGTCCAGGTACATGGAACACTGAAGCTTTCTTT.

The chain combines TRBV6-5 with TRBJ1-2, with a weak D call TRBD1 (5 bases). V was cut by 8 bases and J by 3 bases, with 10 bases left in between. Per the germline V gene, CDR1 is MNHEY and CDR2 is SVGAGI. The CDR3 is 12 residues long. Here the CDR3 reads CASGIGDYGYTF. CDR3 sequence (DNA): TGTGCCAGCGGGATAGGGGACTATGGCTACACCTTC.